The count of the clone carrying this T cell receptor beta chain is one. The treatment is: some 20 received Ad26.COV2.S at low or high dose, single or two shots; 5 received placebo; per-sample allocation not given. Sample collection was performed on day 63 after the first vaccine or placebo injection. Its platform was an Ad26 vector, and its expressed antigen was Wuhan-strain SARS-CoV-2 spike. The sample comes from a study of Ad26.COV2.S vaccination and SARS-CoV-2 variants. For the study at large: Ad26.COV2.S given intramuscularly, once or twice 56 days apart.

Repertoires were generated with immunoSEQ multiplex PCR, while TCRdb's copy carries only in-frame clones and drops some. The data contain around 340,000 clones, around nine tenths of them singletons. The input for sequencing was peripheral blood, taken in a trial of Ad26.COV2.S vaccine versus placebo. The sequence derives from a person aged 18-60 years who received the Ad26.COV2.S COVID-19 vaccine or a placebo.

In DNA, the CDR3 is TGTGCCAGCAGCAAAGAGCCTGGGCAGGGCAGCCACGAGCAGTACTTC. It specifies CASSKEPGQGSHEQYF. The chain couples TRBV21-1 to TRBJ2-7; the D call of TRBD1 is as the table states it, not checked on the DNA. TRBV21-1 is assigned pseudogene status. There are 16 residues in the CDR3.